This T cell receptor beta chain originates from a study of OX40 agonist ivuxolimab in advanced cancers. Assay used: immunoSEQ multiplex PCR; TCRdb lists only in-frame clones, some missing. The repertoire holds 60,000 to 65,000 clones, 75% to 95% seen once, with about 0.46% in the top ten. Germline V gene sequence: CDR1 MNHEY, CDR2 SVGAGI. The CDR3 covers 12 residues. With V trimmed by 5 bases and J by 8 bases, 5 bases remained unmatched. This receptor was obtained from an adult with an advanced solid tumor such as melanoma, head and neck, liver or kidney cancer. Source: CD4+ or CD8+ T cells sorted from blood, taken in a trial of the OX40 agonist ivuxolimab. The V and J genes are TRBV6-5 and TRBJ1-2; TRBD1 matches at 7 bases. The CDR3 loop is CASSDRASGYTF. The DNA for the CDR3 is TGTGCCAGCAGTGACAGGGCCTCCGGCTACACCTTC.